The 17 T cell receptor beta chains reported below all come from one sample, sequenced in a study of blood T cells in healthy people across ages. Using a J-beta primer mix together with a sample-barcoded 5' primer, a second PCR was run for roughly 7 to 12 cycles. TCRdb analysed the 5' RACE reads with MiXCR anew, one entry per CDR3 protein. The repertoire holds approximately 780,000 distinct CDR3 sequences, with 20% to 30% as singletons. This same sample was also part of a study on T cells of mothers and their children.

Sequenced: blood. The receptor source for this set is a boy between 5 and 17 years old in good health.

This clonotype was detected only a few times. The chain links TRBV27 to TRBJ1-6; D is possibly TRBD1 (6 bases). Germline V CDR1 and CDR2: MNHEY, SMNVEV (reference sequence). The V gene lost 0 bases and the J gene lost 4 bases, with 7 bases spanning the gap. CDR3 size: 15 residues. The CDR3 protein is CASSLSQGYNSPLHF. The CDR3 DNA follows: TGTGCCAGCAGTTTATCCCAGGGGTATAATTCACCCCTCCACTTT.

This clonotype was picked up many times. J is TRBJ1-5 and V is TRBV28; 9 bases align to TRBD1. This CDR3 is built from 14 residues. In germline, CDR1 is MDHEN, CDR2 SYDVKM. V was clipped by 6 bases and J by 7 bases; unmatched bases: 7. CDR3 sequence (DNA): TGTGCCAGCAGCCGGACAGGGGACGGGCAGCCCCAGCATTTT. Its protein is CASSRTGDGQPQHF.

This clonotype was detected only a few times. The V call is TRBV4-2, the J call TRBJ1-1, with unresolved D. Between the trimmed V and J ends, which lost 2 bases and 1 base, there was a span of 5 bases. CDR3 length: 13 residues. Germline assignment: CDR1 LGHNA and CDR2 YNFKEQ. CDR3 region: CASSQHQNTEAFF. Written as DNA, the CDR3 is TGTGCCAGCAGCCAACATCAGAACACTGAAGCTTTCTTT.

This chain joins TRBV19 and TRBJ2-5; D remains unclear. V was clipped by 5 bases and J by 5 bases, with 9 bases between them. Germline CDR1 LNHDA, CDR2 SQIVND (reference sequence). The CDR3 length is 12 residues. The CDR3: CASSDTSETQYF. The CDR3 DNA reads TGTGCCAGTAGTGACACGTCGGAGACCCAGTACTTC. Using reference TRBV19 and TRBJ2-5 for the parts outside the CDR3, the full variable domain is DGGITQSPKYLFRKEGQNVTLSCEQNLNHDAMYWYRQDPGQGLRLIYYSQIVNDFQKGDIAEGYSVSREKKESFPLTVTSAQKNPTAFYLCASSDTSETQYFGPGTRLLVL.

This clonotype occurred a few times. J is TRBJ1-2 and V is TRBV29-1; no clear D. Germline CDR1 is SQVTM and CDR2 is ANQGSEA. Trimming shortened V by 7 bases and J by 6 bases, and 12 bases separated the two germline ends. The CDR3 is 11 residues long. The CDR3 here is CSALRNDGYTF. CDR3 DNA: TGCAGCGCCCTAAGGAATGATGGCTACACCTTC.

This clonotype was picked up a small number of times. The chain has TRBV19 and TRBJ2-3; D may be TRBD1 (5 bases). The V end lost 3 bases, the J end lost 5 bases, and 12 bases lay between the germline ends. CDR1 is LNHDA, CDR2 SQIVND, per germline (reference sequence). CDR3 length equals 14 residues. CDR3 sequence reads: CASSITRRGDTQYF. CDR3 nucleotides: TGTGCCAGTAGTATCACGCGAAGGGGAGATACGCAGTATTTT.

For this clonotype: Germline and junction disagree at one end, which may indicate a read error. The chain carries TRBV29-1 and TRBJ1-2; possibly TRBD1 for D (6 bases). The CDR3 has 16 residues. Per germline, CDR1 SQVTM and CDR2 ANQGSEA. The CDR3 loop reads CGVEDLKDSFNYGYTF. The CDR3 bases are TGCGGCGTTGAAGATCTTAAGGACAGTTTTAACTATGGCTACACCTTC.

The chain joins TRBV18 to TRBJ2-2; 7 nucleotides match TRBD1. V trimming: 2 bases; J trimming: 4 bases; junction bases outside the gene matches: 4. CDR3 size: 15 residues. CDR1 and CDR2 (germline): KGHSH, LQKENI. CDR3 sequence: CASSPLTGTTGELFF. CDR3 DNA: TGTGCCAGCTCACCATTGACAGGGACCACCGGGGAGCTGTTTTTT.

This chain's CDR3 is CAISSGTGAETQYF. As DNA, the CDR3 is TGTGCCATCAGCTCCGGGACAGGGGCAGAGACCCAGTACTTC. This chain connects TRBV10-3 to TRBJ2-5, with 10 bases aligning to TRBD1. The J segment lost 4 bases and the V segment lost 6 bases, leaving 5 bases of the junction unmatched. CDR3 length equals 14 residues. Germline CDR1 and CDR2: ENHRY and SYGVKD.

This clonotype was observed many times. The chain carries TRBV7-3 and TRBJ1-1; perhaps TRBD1 as D (5 bases). The CDR3 has 13 residues. Trimming cost V 4 bases and J 1 base, with 7 bases left between them. Germline V gives CDR1 SGHTA, CDR2 FQGTGA. Here the CDR3 DNA reads TGTGCCAGCAGCTCTCAGGGGAACACTGAAGCTTTCTTT. Its protein is CASSSQGNTEAFF.

This chain uses TRBV10-3 with TRBJ1-2; D call uncertain. CDR3 length equals 13 residues. The germline CDR1 and CDR2 sequences are ENHRY and SYGVKD. V was pared by 1 base and J by 4 bases, with 7 bases between. The CDR3 sequence: CAISELVSYGYTF. In DNA, the CDR3 is TGTGCCATCAGTGAGTTGGTTTCCTATGGCTACACCTTC.

V usage is TRBV7-8 and J usage is TRBJ2-1; weak D call: TRBD2 (5 bases). The CDR3 consists of 16 residues. The V and J ends lost 4 bases and 1 base respectively, with 14 bases between them. The germline CDR1 and CDR2 sequences are SGHVS and FQNEAQ. The CDR3 nucleotides read TGTGCCAGCAGCTCCCGGGGTAGCGCTTCCTACAATGAGCAGTTCTTC. It translates to CASSSRGSASYNEQFF.

This clonotype was found a few times. The chain is built from TRBV6-2 or TRBV6-3 and TRBJ2-5, with 15 bases identical to TRBD2. With V trimmed by 4 bases and J by 0 bases, 6 bases remained unmatched. In germline, CDR1 is MNHEY, CDR2 SVGEGT. The CDR3 contains 18 residues. CDR3 sequence: CASSSRTSGGAYQETQYF. In DNA form, the CDR3 reads TGTGCCAGCAGTTCACGGACTAGCGGGGGGGCGTACCAAGAGACCCAGTACTTC.

This chain links TRBV24-1 with TRBJ2-3; 7 nucleotides match TRBD2. The CDR3 spans 15 residues. The J segment lost 3 bases and the V segment lost 5 bases, leaving 7 bases of the junction unmatched. CDR1 and CDR2 (germline): KGHDR, SFDVKD. CDR3 nucleotide sequence: TGTGCCACCAGTGGCGGGGGAGGTTCGACAGATACGCAGTATTTT. It is translated as CATSGGGGSTDTQYF.

The chain has TRBV7-2 and TRBJ1-5, with 9 bases identical to TRBD1. V gave up 5 bases and J gave up 7 bases; unmatched junction bases: 9. Per germline, CDR1 SGHTA and CDR2 FQGNSA. This CDR3 is built from 15 residues. The CDR3 region is CASSAEGQGRQPQHF. CDR3 DNA sequence: TGTGCCAGCAGCGCAGAAGGACAGGGGAGGCAGCCCCAGCATTTT.

V usage is TRBV5-5 and J usage is TRBJ1-2, with D unclear. Germline CDR1 and CDR2: SGHKS and YYEKEE (reference sequence). This CDR3 is 15 amino acids long. The germline V and J ends were trimmed by 4 bases and 0 bases, with 13 bases remaining between them. CDR3 protein: CASSPHRDSNYGYTF. The CDR3 nucleotides are TGTGCCAGCAGCCCGCACAGAGATTCTAACTATGGCTACACCTTC.

Only a few counts were recorded for this clonotype. The gene calls are TRBV10-1 and TRBJ2-5; 7 positions match TRBD1. The junction had 4 bases not matched to a gene; V was cut back by 4 bases and J by 11 bases. Germline CDR1 reads WNHNN; CDR2 reads SYGVQD (reference sequence). The CDR3 spans 11 residues. CDR3 sequence: CASSGQGEQYF. The CDR3 coding sequence is TGCGCCAGCAGTGGACAGGGAGAGCAGTACTTC.